Listed here are 22 T cell receptor beta chains from one sample, sequenced in a study of cytomegalovirus exposure and HLA in healthy donors. Use of 60 Vbeta and 13 Jbeta primers characterized the PCR. Profiling relied on immunoSEQ multiplex PCR, and the TCRdb table lists in-frame clones only, not all of them. The table shows 150,000 to 190,000 clones, with 75% occurring only once. The sample comprised PBMCs. All receptors come from a young man in good health and CMV-seronegative.

This clone has only a few counts. This chain links TRBV5-6 with TRBJ2-3; no clear D. V shed 2 bases and J shed 0 bases, with 10 bases lying between them. Germline-derived CDR1 and CDR2 are SGHDT and YYEEEE. There are 15 residues in the CDR3. CDR3 in amino acids: CASSFDQRSTDTQYF. The CDR3 region has the DNA TGTGCCAGCAGCTTCGATCAGCGTAGCACAGATACGCAGTATTTT.

This chain links TRBV5-1 with TRBJ2-5, with 7 bases fitting TRBD1. TRBJ2-7 matches the DNA end more closely, so the J call is doubtful. Germline lookup yields CDR1 SGHRS and CDR2 YFSETQ. The CDR3 extends over 14 amino acids. In nucleotides, the CDR3 is TGCGCCAGCAGCTTGGGTACAGGGGCCTACGAGCAGTACTTC. It is translated as CASSLGTGAYEQYF.

This clone was observed a few times. V usage is TRBV19 and J usage is TRBJ2-3; 9 bases agree with TRBD2. CDR1 is LNHDA, CDR2 SQIVND, per germline (reference sequence). V lost 1 base, J lost 6 bases, and 11 bases stayed unmatched. The CDR3 is 17 amino acids. The chain's CDR3 is CASSIVGSGSSRDTQYF. In DNA, the CDR3 is TGTGCCAGTAGTATAGTGGGTAGCGGGAGCAGTAGGGATACGCAGTATTTT. Full variable domain (remainder filled in from reference TRBV19 and TRBJ2-3): DGGITQSPKYLFRKEGQNVTLSCEQNLNHDAMYWYRQDPGQGLRLIYYSQIVNDFQKGDIAEGYSVSREKKESFPLTVTSAQKNPTAFYLCASSIVGSGSSRDTQYFGPGTRLTVL.

In its sample, this clone was seen once. The chain uses TRBV6-6 and TRBJ2-2, with TRBD1 matching over 7 bases. CDR3 length: 16 amino acids. V gave up 5 bases and J gave up 0 bases; unmatched junction bases: 6. CDR1 and CDR2 from the germline V gene are MNHNY and SVGAGI (reference sequence). The CDR3 protein is CASSRSGGANTGELFF. The CDR3 DNA follows: TGTGCCAGCAGTCGCTCAGGGGGAGCGAACACCGGGGAGCTGTTTTTT.

CDR3 in DNA: TGTGCCAGCAGTTGGCTAGCGGGAGTAGCAGATACGCAGTATTTT. Its translation: CASSWLAGVADTQYF. The chain couples TRBV25-1 to TRBJ2-3; 10 positions match TRBD2. CDR1 and CDR2 from the germline V gene are MGHDK and SYGVNS. The CDR3 length is 15 residues. With 5 bases clipped from V and 4 bases from J, the junction kept 6 bases outside the gene matches. Combining the CDR3 with reference TRBV25-1 and TRBJ2-3 gives the whole variable domain EADIYQTPRYLVIGTGKKITLECSQTMGHDKMYWYQQDPGMELHLIHYSYGVNSTEKGDLSSESTVSRIRTEHFPLTLESARPSHTSQYLCASSWLAGVADTQYFGPGTRLTVL.

The chain employs TRBV4-1 and TRBJ2-7, with no clear D. V gave up 1 base and J gave up 5 bases, with 6 bases separating them. Germline CDR1 and CDR2: MGHRA and YSYEKL. The CDR3 covers 12 residues. The CDR3 sequence: CASSQGGDEQYF. As DNA, the CDR3 is TGCGCCAGCAGCCAAGGCGGCGACGAGCAGTACTTC.

The chain is built from TRBV9 and TRBJ2-1; D is uncertain. Trimming shortened V by 4 bases and J by 3 bases, and 11 bases separated the two germline ends. Germline CDR1 is SGDLS and CDR2 is YYNGEE. CDR3 size: 14 residues. The CDR3 region is CASSPRDSYNEQFF. Written as DNA, the CDR3 is TGTGCCAGCAGCCCCCGAGATAGCTACAATGAGCAGTTCTTC.

V is TRBV7-2 and J is TRBJ2-2, with D uncertain. V lost 1 base and J lost 3, with 6 bases in between. Germline V gives CDR1 SGHTA, CDR2 FQGNSA. The CDR3 covers 14 residues. The CDR3 coding sequence is TGTGCCAGCAGCTTAGTCGTATACACCGGGGAGCTGTTTTTT. Translation: CASSLVVYTGELFF.

The chain joins TRBV5-6 to TRBJ2-3, with 11 bases aligning to TRBD2. The CDR3 has 16 amino acids. With V trimmed by 5 bases and J by 2 bases, 7 bases remained unmatched. The germline CDR1 and CDR2 sequences are SGHDT and YYEEEE. CDR3 in amino acids: CASRRPGLADTDTQYF. The CDR3 nucleotides are TGTGCCAGCAGAAGACCGGGACTAGCGGACACAGATACGCAGTATTTT.

The chain uses TRBV27 and TRBJ2-7; 11 bases are shared with TRBD2. Germline lookup yields CDR1 MNHEY and CDR2 SMNVEV (reference sequence). After removal of 2 bases from V and 4 bases from J, the junction contained 7 bases not matched to a gene. The CDR3 extends over 16 amino acids. The CDR3 is CASSLGSGREKYEQYF. The CDR3 DNA reads TGTGCCAGCAGTTTAGGTAGCGGGAGGGAGAAGTACGAGCAGTACTTC.

The rearrangement links TRBV18 to TRBJ2-7; 10 bases map to TRBD2. Trimming cost V 2 bases and J 1 base; bases outside gene matches: 2. Germline CDR1 reads KGHSH; CDR2 reads LQKENI. This CDR3 is built from 15 residues. The CDR3 is CASSPGLADSYEQYF. CDR3 nucleotides: TGTGCCAGCTCACCAGGACTAGCGGATTCCTACGAGCAGTACTTC.

This CDR3 is CASSPGQGSYNEQFF. For the CDR3, the DNA is TGTGCCAGCAGCCCCGGACAGGGATCCTACAATGAGCAGTTCTTC. The genes are TRBV28 and TRBJ2-1, with 8 nucleotides matching TRBD1. In germline, CDR1 is MDHEN, CDR2 SYDVKM. V lost 6 bases, J lost 1 base, and 5 bases stayed unmatched. The CDR3 sequence is 15 residues long.

This clone turned up a few times. The CDR3, as DNA: TGTGCCAGCAGTCCACATCAGGGGGCGAGAGGAAACACCATATATTTT. Translating gives CASSPHQGARGNTIYF. V gene TRBV28 combines with J gene TRBJ1-3; 8 nucleotides line up with TRBD1. The CDR3 runs 16 residues. V dropped 5 bases and J dropped 4; count of bases not matched to a gene: 10. Germline CDR1 is MDHEN and CDR2 is SYDVKM.

V gene TRBV7-2 combines with J gene TRBJ2-5; D is uncertain. The V end was cut by 7 bases, the J end by 5 bases, with 17 bases between. CDR3 length: 14 residues. Germline V CDR1 and CDR2: SGHTA, FQGNSA. The CDR3 DNA follows: TGTGCCAGCACCTCCTCGTTTGGTCGGGAGACCCAGTACTTC. This gives the protein CASTSSFGRETQYF.

This clone was seen a few times. A junction boundary mismatches the germline segment, possibly from a read error. This rearrangement joins TRBV7-9 to TRBJ1-1; D is uncertain. The germline CDR1 and CDR2 sequences are SEHNR and FQNEAQ (reference sequence). The CDR3 consists of 12 residues. CDR3 bases: TGTTCCAGCAGCTTAATGGCCGGGGTGGCTTTCTTT. Translation gives CSSSLMAGVAFF.

The rearrangement uses TRBV4-3 and TRBJ2-7; D is uncertain. V was trimmed by 0 bases and J by 0 bases, leaving 9 bases between them. CDR3 length equals 15 residues. CDR1 and CDR2 from the germline V gene are LGHNA and YSLEER. The CDR3 loop is CASSQESLPSYEQYF. The CDR3 DNA reads as TGCGCCAGCAGCCAAGAAAGCCTTCCCTCCTACGAGCAGTACTTC.

CDR3 loop: CASRRQGNTEAFF. CDR3 nucleotide sequence: TGTGCCAGCAGGCGGCAGGGGAACACTGAAGCTTTCTTT. The chain is built from TRBV7-2 and TRBJ1-1; TRBD1 is a possible D gene (5 bases). This CDR3 has 13 amino acids. Trimming left V 6 bases short and J 1 base short, with 9 bases between. Germline CDR1 reads SGHTA; CDR2 reads FQGNSA.

This clone occurred a few times. The chain has TRBV7-9 and TRBJ2-2, with D possibly matching TRBD1 (5 bases). Germline V CDR1 and CDR2: SEHNR, FQNEAQ (reference sequence). Trimming shortened V by 2 bases and J by 3 bases, and 10 bases separated the two germline ends. CDR3 length: 15 amino acids. CDR3 bases: TGTGCCAGCAGCTTACAGGGTGGGGACACCGGGGAGCTGTTTTTT. It codes for CASSLQGGDTGELFF.

CDR3 nucleotide sequence: TGTGCCAGCAGCGCCCTGGATCCGGAGGGCCACACCTTC. Its protein is CASSALDPEGHTF. The chain links TRBV9 to TRBJ1-2; no clear D. The germline gives CDR1 SGDLS, CDR2 YYNGEE. Between the trimmed V and J ends, which lost 3 bases and 12 bases, there was a span of 18 bases. The CDR3 totals 13 residues.

The chain is built from TRBV9 and TRBJ2-1, with 10 bases lining up with TRBD2. The germline CDR1 and CDR2 sequences are SGDLS and YYNGEE. The junction had 3 bases not matched to a gene; V was cut back by 3 bases and J by 3 bases. The CDR3 covers 15 residues. This chain's CDR3 is CASSALAGDYNEQFF. CDR3 DNA: TGTGCCAGCAGCGCCCTAGCGGGAGACTACAATGAGCAGTTCTTC. The whole variable domain, remainder taken from reference TRBV9 and TRBJ2-1, is DSGVTQTPKHLITATGQRVTLRCSPRSGDLSVYWYQQSLDQGLQFLIQYYNGEERAKGNILERFSAQQFPDLHSELNLSSLELGDSALYFCASSALAGDYNEQFFGPGTRLTVL.

This clone was seen a handful of times. The V call is TRBV9, the J call TRBJ2-7; possibly TRBD1 for D (5 bases). The germline CDR1 and CDR2 sequences are SGDLS and YYNGEE. The CDR3 consists of 14 residues. The V end was cut by 0 bases, the J end by 5 bases, with 12 bases between. The CDR3 sequence is CASSVDAGKHEQYF. CDR3 DNA: TGTGCCAGCAGCGTAGACGCAGGGAAGCACGAGCAGTACTTC.

The chain employs TRBV9 and TRBJ2-5; D might be TRBD1 (5 bases). Per germline, CDR1 SGDLS and CDR2 YYNGEE. V was shortened by 6 bases and J by 5 bases, with 20 bases between the two germline ends. CDR3 length: 15 amino acids. The CDR3 spells CASTLGVPGRETQYF. Here the CDR3 DNA reads TGTGCCAGCACCTTAGGGGTCCCGGGCCGGGAGACCCAGTACTTC.